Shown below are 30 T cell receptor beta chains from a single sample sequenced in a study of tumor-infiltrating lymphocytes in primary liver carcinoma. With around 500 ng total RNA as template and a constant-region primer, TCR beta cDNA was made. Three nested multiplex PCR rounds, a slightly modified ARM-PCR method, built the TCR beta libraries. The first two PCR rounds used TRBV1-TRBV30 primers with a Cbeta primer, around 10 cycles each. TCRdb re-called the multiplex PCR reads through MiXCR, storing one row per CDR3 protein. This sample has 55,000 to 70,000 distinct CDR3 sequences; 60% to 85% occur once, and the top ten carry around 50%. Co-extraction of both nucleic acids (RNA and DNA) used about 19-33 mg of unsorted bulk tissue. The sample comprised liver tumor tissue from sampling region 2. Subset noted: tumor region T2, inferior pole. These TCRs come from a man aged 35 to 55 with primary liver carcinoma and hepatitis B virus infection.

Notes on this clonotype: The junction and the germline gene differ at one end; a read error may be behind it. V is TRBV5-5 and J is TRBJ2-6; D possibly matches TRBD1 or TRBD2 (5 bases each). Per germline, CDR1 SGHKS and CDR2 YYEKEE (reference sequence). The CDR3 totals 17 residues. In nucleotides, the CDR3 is TGTGCCTGCAGTCGATCCGGGATAGCCTCTGGGGCCAACGTCCTGGCTTTC. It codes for CACSRSGIASGANVLAF.

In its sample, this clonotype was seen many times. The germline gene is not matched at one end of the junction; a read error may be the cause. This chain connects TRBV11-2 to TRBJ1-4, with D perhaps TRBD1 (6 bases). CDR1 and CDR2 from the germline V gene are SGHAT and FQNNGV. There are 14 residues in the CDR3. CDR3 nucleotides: TGTGTCAGCAGCTTAGATCTTGGGGGGCTCAGGCTGTTTTTT. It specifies CVSSLDLGGLRLFF.

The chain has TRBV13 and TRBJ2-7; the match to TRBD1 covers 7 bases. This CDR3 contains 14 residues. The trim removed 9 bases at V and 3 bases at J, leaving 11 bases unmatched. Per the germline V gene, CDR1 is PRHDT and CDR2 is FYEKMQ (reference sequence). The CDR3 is CASNNRTGHYEQYF. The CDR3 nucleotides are TGTGCCAGTAACAATAGGACAGGACACTACGAGCAGTACTTC.

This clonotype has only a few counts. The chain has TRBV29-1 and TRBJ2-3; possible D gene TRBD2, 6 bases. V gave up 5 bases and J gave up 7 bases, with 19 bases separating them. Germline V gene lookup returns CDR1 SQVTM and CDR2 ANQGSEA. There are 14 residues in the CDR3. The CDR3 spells CSVSGRGASNTQYF. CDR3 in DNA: TGCAGCGTTTCCGGGAGAGGGGCGTCAAATACGCAGTATTTT.

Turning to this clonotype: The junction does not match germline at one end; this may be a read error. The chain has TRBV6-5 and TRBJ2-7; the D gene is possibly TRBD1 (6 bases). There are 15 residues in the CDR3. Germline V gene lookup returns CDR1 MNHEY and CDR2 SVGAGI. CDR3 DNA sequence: TGTGCCAGCAACCGAACTAGGGACACCTCCTACGAGCAATACTTC. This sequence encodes CASNRTRDTSYEQYF.

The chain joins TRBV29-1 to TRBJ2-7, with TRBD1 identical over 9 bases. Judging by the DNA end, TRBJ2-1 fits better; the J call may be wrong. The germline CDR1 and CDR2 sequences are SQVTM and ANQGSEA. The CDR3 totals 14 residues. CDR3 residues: CSVVLGQGAYEQFF. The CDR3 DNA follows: TGCAGCGTTGTGTTGGGACAGGGTGCTTACGAGCAGTTCTTC.

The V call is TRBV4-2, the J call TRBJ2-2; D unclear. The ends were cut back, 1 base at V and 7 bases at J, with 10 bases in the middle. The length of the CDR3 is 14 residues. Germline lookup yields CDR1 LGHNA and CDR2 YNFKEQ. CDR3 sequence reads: CASSQALTIGELFF. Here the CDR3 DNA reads TGTGCCAGCAGCCAAGCTCTGACCATCGGGGAGCTGTTTTTT.

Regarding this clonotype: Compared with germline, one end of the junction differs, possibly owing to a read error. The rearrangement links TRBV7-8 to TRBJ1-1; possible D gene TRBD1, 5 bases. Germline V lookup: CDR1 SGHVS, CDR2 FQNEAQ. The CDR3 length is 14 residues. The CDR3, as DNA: TGTACCAGCAGCCTTTCGGAGGGGAACACTGAAGCTTTATTT. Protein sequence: CTSSLSEGNTEALF.

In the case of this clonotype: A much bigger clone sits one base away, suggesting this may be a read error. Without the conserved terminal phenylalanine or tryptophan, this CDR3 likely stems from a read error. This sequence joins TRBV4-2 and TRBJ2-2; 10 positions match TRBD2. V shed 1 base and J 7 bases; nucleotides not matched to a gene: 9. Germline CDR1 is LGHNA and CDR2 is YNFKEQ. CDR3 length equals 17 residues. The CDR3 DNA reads TGTGCCAGCAGCCAAGGGGGCCTAGCGGGAGATTTCGGGGAGCTGTTTTCT. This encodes CASSQGGLAGDFGELFS.

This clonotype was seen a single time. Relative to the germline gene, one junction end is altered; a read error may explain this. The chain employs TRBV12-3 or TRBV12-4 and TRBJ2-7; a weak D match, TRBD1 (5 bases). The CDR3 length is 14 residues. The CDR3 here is CSSSFRQGKDQQYF. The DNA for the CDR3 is TGTTCCAGCAGTTTTCGGCAGGGTAAGGACCAGCAGTACTTC.

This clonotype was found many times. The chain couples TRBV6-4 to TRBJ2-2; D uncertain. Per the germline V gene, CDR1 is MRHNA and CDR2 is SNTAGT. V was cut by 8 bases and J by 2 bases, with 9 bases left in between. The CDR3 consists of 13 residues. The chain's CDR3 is CASADTNTGELFF. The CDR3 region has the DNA TGTGCCAGCGCCGATACCAACACCGGGGAGCTGTTTTTT.

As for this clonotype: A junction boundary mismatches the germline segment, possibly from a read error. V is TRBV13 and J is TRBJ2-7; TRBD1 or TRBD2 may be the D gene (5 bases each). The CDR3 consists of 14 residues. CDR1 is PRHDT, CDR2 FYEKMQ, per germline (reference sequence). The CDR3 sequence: CASISRDHSCEQYF. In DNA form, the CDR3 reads TGTGCCAGCATCTCCCGGGACCACTCCTGCGAGCAGTACTTC.

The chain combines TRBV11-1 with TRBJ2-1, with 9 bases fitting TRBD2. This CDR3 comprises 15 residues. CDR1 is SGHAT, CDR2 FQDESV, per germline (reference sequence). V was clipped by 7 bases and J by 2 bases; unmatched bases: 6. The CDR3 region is CASTVAGEPYNEQFF. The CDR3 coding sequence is TGTGCCAGCACCGTAGCGGGAGAACCCTACAATGAGCAGTTCTTC. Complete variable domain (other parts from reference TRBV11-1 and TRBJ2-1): EAEVAQSPRYKITEKSQAVAFWCDPISGHATLYWYRQILGQGPELLVQFQDESVVDDSQLPKDRFSAERLKGVDSTLKIQPAELGDSAMYLCASTVAGEPYNEQFFGPGTRLTVL.

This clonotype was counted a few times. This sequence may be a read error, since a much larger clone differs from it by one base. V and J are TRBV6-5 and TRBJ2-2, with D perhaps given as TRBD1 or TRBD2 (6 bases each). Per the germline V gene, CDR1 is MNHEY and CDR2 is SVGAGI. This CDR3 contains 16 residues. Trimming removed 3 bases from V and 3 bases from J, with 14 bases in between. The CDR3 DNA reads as TGTGCCAGCAGTTATTGGGGGGCAGTTTACACCGGGGAGCTGTTTTTT. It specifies CASSYWGAVYTGELFF.

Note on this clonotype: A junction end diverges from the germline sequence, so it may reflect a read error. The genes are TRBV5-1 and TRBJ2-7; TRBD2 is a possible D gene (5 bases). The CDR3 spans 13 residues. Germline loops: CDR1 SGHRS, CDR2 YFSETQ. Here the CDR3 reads CASSLGLTYEQHF. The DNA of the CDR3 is TGCGCCAGCAGCTTGGGACTAACCTACGAGCAGCACTTC.

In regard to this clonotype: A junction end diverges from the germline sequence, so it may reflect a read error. CDR3: CVSSQGSANTGALFF. The CDR3 coding sequence is TGTGTCAGCAGCCAAGGGAGCGCGAACACCGGGGCGCTGTTTTTT. The chain links TRBV14 to TRBJ2-2; D is perhaps TRBD1 or TRBD2 (5 bases each). Germline V CDR1 and CDR2: SGHDN, FVKESK. The CDR3 spans 15 residues.

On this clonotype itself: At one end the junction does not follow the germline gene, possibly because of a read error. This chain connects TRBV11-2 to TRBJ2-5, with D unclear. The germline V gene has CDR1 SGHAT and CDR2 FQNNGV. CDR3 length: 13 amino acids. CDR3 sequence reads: CASCLVLEETQYF. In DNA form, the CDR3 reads TGTGCCAGCTGCTTAGTCTTGGAAGAGACCCAGTACTTC. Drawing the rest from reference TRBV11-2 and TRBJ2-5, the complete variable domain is EAGVAQSPRYKIIEKRQSVAFWCNPISGHATLYWYQQILGQGPKLLIQFQNNGVVDDSQLPKDRFSAERLKGVDSTLKIQPAKLEDSAVYLCASCLVLEETQYFGPGTRLLVL.

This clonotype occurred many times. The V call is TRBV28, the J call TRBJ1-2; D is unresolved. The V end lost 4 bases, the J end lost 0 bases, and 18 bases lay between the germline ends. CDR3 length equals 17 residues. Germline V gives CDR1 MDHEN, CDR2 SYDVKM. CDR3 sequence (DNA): TGTGCCAGCAGTTCCCGGTGGGGTGACCTGGCTAACTATGGCTACACCTTC. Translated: CASSSRWGDLANYGYTF.

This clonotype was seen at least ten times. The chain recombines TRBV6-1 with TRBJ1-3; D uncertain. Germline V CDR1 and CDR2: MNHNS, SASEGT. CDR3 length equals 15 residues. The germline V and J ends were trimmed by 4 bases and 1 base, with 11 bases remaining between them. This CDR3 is CASSGQVHSGNTIYF. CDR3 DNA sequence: TGTGCCAGCAGTGGACAAGTGCATTCTGGAAACACCATATATTTT.

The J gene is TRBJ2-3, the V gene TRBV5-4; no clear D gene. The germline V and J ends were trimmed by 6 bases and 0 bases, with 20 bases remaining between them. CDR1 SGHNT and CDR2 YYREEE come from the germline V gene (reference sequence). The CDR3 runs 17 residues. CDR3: CASINRASGTSTDTQYF. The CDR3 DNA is TGTGCCAGCATTAACAGAGCCTCCGGAACTAGCACAGATACGCAGTATTTT.

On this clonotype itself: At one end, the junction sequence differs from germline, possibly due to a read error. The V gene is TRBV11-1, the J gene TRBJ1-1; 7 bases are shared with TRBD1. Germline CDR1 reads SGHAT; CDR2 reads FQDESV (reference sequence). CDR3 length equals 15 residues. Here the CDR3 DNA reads TGTGCCAGCAGCCCGCGACAGGGTCGGAACACTGAAGATTTCTTT. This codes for CASSPRQGRNTEDFF.

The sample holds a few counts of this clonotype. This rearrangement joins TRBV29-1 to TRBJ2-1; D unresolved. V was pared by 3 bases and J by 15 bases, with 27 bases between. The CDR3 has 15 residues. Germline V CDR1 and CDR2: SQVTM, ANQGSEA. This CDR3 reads CSVDLSRANTNGRFF. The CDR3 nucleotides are TGCAGCGTTGATCTTTCTAGGGCCAATACCAATGGGCGGTTCTTC.

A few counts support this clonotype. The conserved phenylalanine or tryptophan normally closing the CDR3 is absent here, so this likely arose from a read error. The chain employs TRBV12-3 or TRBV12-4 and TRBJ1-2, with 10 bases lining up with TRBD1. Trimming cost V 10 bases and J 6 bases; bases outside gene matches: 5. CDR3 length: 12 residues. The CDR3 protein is CAIGQGVNGYTS. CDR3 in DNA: TGTGCCATCGGACAGGGGGTCAATGGCTACACCTCC.

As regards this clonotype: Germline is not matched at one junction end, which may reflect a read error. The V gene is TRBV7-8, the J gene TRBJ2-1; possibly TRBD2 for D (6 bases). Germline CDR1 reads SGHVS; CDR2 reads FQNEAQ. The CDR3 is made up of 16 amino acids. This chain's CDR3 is CVSSQRLVGDNDEQFF. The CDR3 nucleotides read TGTGTCAGCAGCCAACGACTAGTGGGCGATAACGATGAGCAGTTCTTC.

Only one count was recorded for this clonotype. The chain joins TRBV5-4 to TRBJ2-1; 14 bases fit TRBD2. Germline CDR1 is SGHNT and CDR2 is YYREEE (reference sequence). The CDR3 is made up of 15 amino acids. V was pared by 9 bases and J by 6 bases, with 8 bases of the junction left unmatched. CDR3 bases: TGTGCCAACAACATGGGACTAGCGGGAGCCAATGAGCAGTTCTTC. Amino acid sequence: CANNMGLAGANEQFF.

DNA for the CDR3: TGCAGCGTTGGGATTAGCGTGGCGAACACCGGGGAGCTGTTTTTT. Translating gives CSVGISVANTGELFF. The chain links TRBV29-1 to TRBJ2-2; maybe TRBD2 (5 bases). CDR3 length equals 15 residues. The V end was cut by 4 bases, the J end by 0 bases, with 12 bases between. CDR1 and CDR2 (germline): SQVTM, ANQGSEA.

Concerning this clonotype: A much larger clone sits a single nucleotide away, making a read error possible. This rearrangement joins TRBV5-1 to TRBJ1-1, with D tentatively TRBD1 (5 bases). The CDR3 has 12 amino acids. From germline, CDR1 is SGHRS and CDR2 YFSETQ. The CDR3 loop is CASSFGGTETFF. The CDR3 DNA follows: TGCGCCAGCAGCTTCGGGGGTACTGAAACTTTCTTT.

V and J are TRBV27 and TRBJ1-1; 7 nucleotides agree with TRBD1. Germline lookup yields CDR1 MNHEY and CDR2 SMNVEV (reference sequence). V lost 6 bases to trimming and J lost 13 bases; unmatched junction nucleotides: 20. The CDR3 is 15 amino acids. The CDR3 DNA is TGTGCCAGCAGCGACCTCCCGGGACAGATGAAGGGAGTTTTCTTT. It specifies CASSDLPGQMKGVFF.

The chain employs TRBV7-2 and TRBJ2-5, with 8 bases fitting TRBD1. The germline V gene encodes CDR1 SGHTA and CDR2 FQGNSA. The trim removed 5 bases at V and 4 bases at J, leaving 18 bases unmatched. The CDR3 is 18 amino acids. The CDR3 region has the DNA TGTGCCAGCAGCCCAACAGGTGGTGTGACAGGGGTGCGAGAGACCCAGTACTTC. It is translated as CASSPTGGVTGVRETQYF.

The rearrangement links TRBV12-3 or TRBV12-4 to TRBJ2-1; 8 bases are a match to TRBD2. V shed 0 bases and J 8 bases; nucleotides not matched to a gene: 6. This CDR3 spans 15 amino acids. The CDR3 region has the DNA TGTGCCAGCAGTTTAGCAGCGGGAGTGGGTGATGAGCAGTTCTTC. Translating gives CASSLAAGVGDEQFF.